The present TCR beta chain was sequenced within a study of T cells in Graves' hyperthyroidism and ophthalmopathy. Study-level points and caveats: In the blood, most expanded thyroid clonotypes above 0.001 appeared as well.

This CDR3 contains 14 residues. V was clipped by 6 bases and J by 2 bases; unmatched bases: 6. Per the germline V gene, CDR1 is MNHEY and CDR2 is SVGAGI. About this clonotype itself: Its antigen remains unidentified.

Reasons for excluding patients were uncontrolled infection, other autoimmune disease, pregnancy or lactation. Used for diagnoses were clinical symptoms, serum thyroxine and TRAb, thyroid ultrasound and orbital computed tomography. The CDR3 regions of TCR beta were amplified from RNA transcripts. A set of HTBI primers served as the primers for a first-round RT-PCR of the TCR CDR3. TCRdb ran MiXCR on the multiplex PCR reads and lists one entry per CDR3 protein. The sample comprises hundreds of thousands of distinct CDR3 sequences, about 45% of which are singletons, and about 7.2% rests with the top ten.

Sample: peripheral blood or thyroid tissue (not recorded which). This sequence was found in an adult man with Graves' disease, either hyperthyroidism or ophthalmopathy (not recorded which). The genes are TRBV6-5 and TRBJ2-7; 8 bases align to TRBD2. The CDR3 sequence: CASSLSGVAYEQYF. CDR3 in DNA: TGTGCCAGCAGCCTTAGCGGGGTGGCCTACGAGCAGTACTTC.